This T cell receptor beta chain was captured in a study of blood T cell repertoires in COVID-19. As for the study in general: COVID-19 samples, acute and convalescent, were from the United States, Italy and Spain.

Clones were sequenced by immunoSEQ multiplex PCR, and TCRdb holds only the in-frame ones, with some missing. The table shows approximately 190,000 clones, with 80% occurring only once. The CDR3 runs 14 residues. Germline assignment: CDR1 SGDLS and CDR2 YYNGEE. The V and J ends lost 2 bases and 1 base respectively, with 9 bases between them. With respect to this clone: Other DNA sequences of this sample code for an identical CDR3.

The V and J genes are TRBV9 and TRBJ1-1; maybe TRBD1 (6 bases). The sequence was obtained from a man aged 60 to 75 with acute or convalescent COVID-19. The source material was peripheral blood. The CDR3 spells CASSVGQTNTEAFF. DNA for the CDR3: TGTGCCAGCAGCGTTGGACAGACGAACACTGAAGCTTTCTTT.